A single sample gave rise to the 5 T cell receptor beta chains below, sequenced in a study of beta chain features in type 1 diabetes. Expressed TCRB transcripts were sequenced after all isolated RNA was converted to cDNA. The data were produced by immunoSEQ multiplex PCR, yet TCRdb's version contains in-frame clones alone and is incomplete. The sample has 400,000 to 600,000 clones, over 25% seen once. Material for sequencing was naive CD4+ T cells from blood. The receptor set was obtained from a man between 18 and 35 years old in good health.

The chain links TRBV30 to TRBJ1-2; 10 nucleotides align to TRBD1. With V trimmed by 6 bases and J by 7 bases, 2 bases remained unmatched. The CDR3 is 11 amino acids. Germline CDR1 is GTSNPN and CDR2 is SVGIG (reference sequence). The CDR3 bases are TGTGCCTGCCGGACAGGGGGTGGCTACACCTTC. Translating gives CACRTGGGYTF.

This clone was seen a few times. The CDR3 sequence: CASSLIAGVYNEQFF. The CDR3 DNA reads TGTGCCAGCAGCTTAATAGCGGGAGTCTACAATGAGCAGTTCTTC. The chain is built from TRBV7-2 and TRBJ2-1; 9 nucleotides agree with TRBD2. With 2 bases clipped from V and 3 bases from J, the junction kept 2 bases outside the gene matches. Germline V lookup: CDR1 SGHTA, CDR2 FQGNSA. This CDR3 is 15 amino acids long.

In its sample, this clone was seen a few times. The sample has other DNA sequences that encode this CDR3 too. This chain joins TRBV9 and TRBJ2-1; 9 bases are shared with TRBD2. Germline CDR1 is SGDLS and CDR2 is YYNGEE. The CDR3 is 15 residues long. After removal of 0 bases from V and 3 bases from J, the junction contained 1 base not matched to a gene. For the CDR3, the DNA is TGTGCCAGCAGCGTAGTAGCGGGAGTCTACAATGAGCAGTTCTTC. It yields the protein CASSVVAGVYNEQFF.

The rearrangement joins TRBV7-9 to TRBJ2-2; 11 bases fit TRBD2. This CDR3 comprises 17 residues. The ends lost 2 bases at V and 4 bases at J; junction bases unmatched: 6. Germline CDR1 and CDR2: SEHNR and FQNEAQ (reference sequence). The CDR3: CASSLRPLAGATGELFF. The CDR3 DNA reads as TGTGCCAGCAGCTTAAGGCCACTAGCGGGAGCCACCGGGGAGCTGTTTTTT. Complete variable domain (other parts from reference TRBV7-9 and TRBJ2-2): DTGVSQNPRHKITKRGQNVTFRCDPISEHNRLYWYRQTLGQGPEFLTYFQNEAQLEKSRLLSDRFSAERPKGSFSTLEIQRTEQGDSAMYLCASSLRPLAGATGELFFGEGSRLTVL.

The rearrangement uses TRBV7-2 and TRBJ2-1, with D perhaps being TRBD1 or TRBD2 (5 bases each). The V and J ends lost 1 base and 6 bases respectively, with 13 bases between them. The CDR3 is 15 amino acids. Germline CDR1 is SGHTA and CDR2 is FQGNSA. The CDR3: CASSLGDAWSNEQFF. The CDR3 DNA reads as TGTGCCAGCAGCTTAGGGGACGCCTGGAGCAATGAGCAGTTCTTC.